One sample yielded the 13 T cell receptor beta chains listed below, sequenced in a study of identical twins. TCRdb reanalysed the 5' RACE reads using MiXCR and keeps one entry per CDR3 protein. The table lists about 1.7 million distinct CDR3 sequences, roughly 35% of them singletons, with about 0.27% in the top ten. The material sequenced was cord blood. All receptors come from a newborn girl in good health.

The gene calls are TRBV5-1 and TRBJ1-2, with 11 positions matching TRBD1. Germline CDR1 is SGHRS and CDR2 is YFSETQ. The ends lost 3 bases at V and 8 bases at J; junction bases unmatched: 3. The CDR3 runs to 13 residues. In nucleotides, the CDR3 is TGCGCCAGCAGCTGGGACAGGGGGACCGGCTACACCTTC. Translated: CASSWDRGTGYTF.

The gene calls are TRBV12-3 or TRBV12-4 and TRBJ2-2; 8 bases are shared with TRBD2. Trimming at V came to 3 bases and at J to 6 bases, leaving 18 bases not matched to a gene. This CDR3 contains 19 residues. In nucleotides, the CDR3 is TGTGCCAGCAGTTTGTCTCCGGGAGGGCCGATGTTTTACGCCGGGGAGCTGTTTTTT. Protein sequence: CASSLSPGGPMFYAGELFF.

Ten or more counts support this clonotype. The chain recombines TRBV11-2 with TRBJ2-3; a possible D gene is TRBD2 (5 bases). The germline V gene encodes CDR1 SGHAT and CDR2 FQNNGV. V dropped 7 bases and J dropped 5 bases, with 13 bases sitting between them. The CDR3 is made up of 13 amino acids. As DNA, the CDR3 is TGTGCCAGCATCAATCTAGGAGGAGATACGCAGTATTTT. Amino acids: CASINLGGDTQYF.

This chain connects TRBV29-1 to TRBJ1-1; 7 bases are shared with TRBD1. CDR1 and CDR2 from the germline V gene are SQVTM and ANQGSEA. The ends lost 6 bases at V and 3 bases at J; junction bases unmatched: 19. CDR3 length equals 17 residues. CDR3 residues: CSVDSPTGPIMDTEAFF. The CDR3 coding sequence is TGCAGCGTCGACAGCCCGACAGGGCCCATTATGGACACTGAAGCTTTCTTT.

The rearrangement joins TRBV5-1 to TRBJ2-2; possibly TRBD2 for D (5 bases). The V and J ends lost 0 bases and 3 bases respectively, with 9 bases between them. Germline CDR1 and CDR2: SGHRS and YFSETQ. This CDR3 region has 15 residues. CDR3 in DNA: TGCGCCAGCAGCTTGGAGCTCGGGGACACCGGGGAGCTGTTTTTT. Translated, it gives CASSLELGDTGELFF.

The chain uses TRBV5-1 and TRBJ2-7, with 7 bases identical to TRBD1. The CDR3 is 14 amino acids. CDR1 is SGHRS, CDR2 YFSETQ, per germline. Germline trimming cut 0 bases from V and 5 bases from J; bases unmatched to any gene: 5. In DNA form, the CDR3 reads TGCGCCAGCAGCTTGGGGGACAGTCATCACGAGCAGTACTTC. This sequence encodes CASSLGDSHHEQYF.

The J gene is TRBJ2-3, the V gene TRBV7-8; 8 bases match TRBD2. With 1 base clipped from V and 7 bases from J, the junction kept 1 base outside the gene matches. Germline V CDR1 and CDR2: SGHVS, FQNEAQ. CDR3 size: 13 residues. The CDR3 region is CASSLGLANTQYF. The CDR3 coding sequence is TGTGCCAGCAGCTTAGGACTAGCGAATACGCAGTATTTT.

This clonotype was seen more than once but under ten times. This chain uses TRBV6-2 or TRBV6-3 with TRBJ2-2; TRBD2 matches at 8 bases. Trimming at V came to 5 bases and at J to 2 bases, leaving 7 bases not matched to a gene. Germline V gene data show CDR1 as MNHEY and CDR2 as SVGEGT. This CDR3 spans 16 amino acids. For the CDR3, the DNA is TGTGCCAGCAGTCAGCGGACTAGCAGTAACACCGGGGAGCTGTTTTTT. Translating gives CASSQRTSSNTGELFF.

This clonotype was recorded at least ten times. The V and J genes are TRBV7-2 and TRBJ2-7; TRBD2 matches 9 bases. V shed 5 bases and J 1 base; nucleotides not matched to a gene: 9. Germline-derived CDR1 and CDR2 are SGHTA and FQGNSA. This CDR3 is 16 amino acids long. CDR3 region: CASSLDSGGLSYEQYF. In DNA, the CDR3 is TGTGCCAGCAGCCTAGATAGCGGGGGCCTTTCCTACGAGCAGTACTTC.

The V call is TRBV27, the J call TRBJ1-1; D is unresolved. The CDR3 totals 14 residues. V was trimmed by 4 bases and J by 1 base, leaving 10 bases between them. Germline V gene sequence: CDR1 MNHEY, CDR2 SMNVEV (reference sequence). CDR3 sequence reads: CASSSRWKNTEAFF. The CDR3 bases are TGTGCCAGCAGTTCCCGCTGGAAGAACACTGAAGCTTTCTTT.

J is TRBJ1-6 and V is TRBV2; maybe TRBD1 (6 bases). V was pared by 6 bases and J by 7 bases, with 10 bases between. CDR1 is SNHLY, CDR2 FYNNEI, per germline. There are 13 residues in the CDR3. In DNA, the CDR3 is TGTGCCAGCAGGGACAGAGAGAATTCACCCCTCCACTTT. Its protein product is CASRDRENSPLHF.

The chain links TRBV12-3 or TRBV12-4 to TRBJ2-1, with TRBD2 as a possible D gene (6 bases). The CDR3 length is 16 residues. V was shortened by 5 bases and J by 6 bases, with 20 bases between the two germline ends. The CDR3 DNA follows: TGTGCCAGCAGTGGGGGAGGACTGGGTTATATCAATGAGCAGTTCTTC. This encodes CASSGGGLGYINEQFF.

This chain joins TRBV14 and TRBJ2-3; D uncertain. The CDR3 sequence is 14 residues long. The V gene lost 2 bases and the J gene lost 2 bases, with 8 bases spanning the gap. Per germline, CDR1 SGHDN and CDR2 FVKESK. The chain's CDR3 is CASSQNRHTDTQYF. DNA for the CDR3: TGTGCCAGCAGCCAAAACCGTCACACAGATACGCAGTATTTT.